This T cell receptor beta chain was captured in a study of cytomegalovirus exposure and HLA in healthy donors (dated by TCRdb to about 2017). For the study in its entirety: An earlier analysis of under 600 of the donors reported 250 to 300 Gb of sequence data and approximately 110 million unique TCR beta sequences from roughly 200 million T cells. Along with the roughly 700-subject first cohort, a separate validation cohort of roughly 110 different subjects was used. Several DR-DQ haplotypes were treated as single units for association and clustering because of strong linkage in the cohort. The study was designed to test whether signatures of past pathogen exposure could be identified by cataloging public T cell receptors. Every repertoire in the discovery cohort had been generated on one and the same sequencing platform. On average, about 200,000 unique TCR beta nucleotide sequences were sequenced per donor among about 400 genotyped donors of the cohort, with 15% to 20% of those sequences being non-productive. Approximately 300 gigabases of sequencing data and approximately 92 million unique TCR sequences made up an early release that covered several hundred HLA-typed donors. Of the roughly 410 genotyped donors, over 80% were placed in the genetic ancestry cluster associated with self-reported Caucasian donors. Rather than drawing on any new phenotypic data, the later analysis identified candidate immune exposures from TCR beta sequences and the way those sequences occurred across donors. In a later genetic analysis, genome-wide SNP genotypes for about 65% of the roughly 700 donors were used, and that subset was treated as a discovery cohort. The study combined high-throughput TCR immunosequencing, statistical association of individual TCRs with disease status, and machine learning to predict cytomegalovirus infection status. To study patterns of TCR occurrence, a later analysis re-analyzed previously published TCR beta repertoires from under 750 donors and added high-resolution HLA genotyping. Using immunosequencing, the study profiled T cell repertoires from fewer than 850 subjects and related those repertoires to cytomegalovirus serostatus. HLA typing covered class I and class II loci at four-digit resolution. The number of typed donors differed by locus: 629-630 for A, B, C, DRB1 and DQB1; approximately 520 for DQA1; 606 for DPA1; and around 490 for DPB1. Alongside the repertoire data, information on donor age, sex, ethnicity and CMV serostatus was compiled. An earlier analysis of some 500 of the donors applied high-throughput TCR beta sequencing to assess whether each TCR beta V gene segment acted as functional or pseudogenic. What the research found in general, with its limitations: The earlier analysis of almost 600 of the donors excluded roughly 17 rarely observed V segments, including chromosome 9 orphons, because counts were too low. Roughly uniform sequencing depth across donors was assumed in presence/absence analyses, although this assumption may not hold. A later analysis found that most CMV-associated TCR beta chains appeared HLA-restricted, with HLA associations seemingly driven largely by CMV exposure. In a later genetic analysis, fewer N-insertions in productive TCRs were reported among donors in an Asian-associated ancestry cluster than the approximately 670-donor mean. In a later analysis, TCR association rates were found to vary across HLA loci, with the most associated TCRs seen for DRB1 alleles and the fewest for HLA-C alleles. In vitro tests confirmed that a few of the cytomegalovirus-associated TCR beta chains recognize cytomegalovirus antigens. A further reported finding was that TCR beta sequences accurately predicted the HLA-A and HLA-B alleles for most subjects in the first cohort. CMV serostatus was the only immune exposure information available for the cohort. An earlier analysis of roughly 570 of the donors showed that most TCR beta V segments appeared in productive rearrangements either about 87% or about 30% of the time, which broadly matched IMGT annotations. In a later analysis, several top co-occurrence clusters were reported to appear linked to parvovirus B19, influenza, CMV and Epstein-Barr virus. Specific HLA alleles were associated with about 17,000 TCR beta sequences at a false discovery rate of 0.05 in a later analysis. In a later analysis, HLA-associated TCR beta chains showed more clonal expansion and lower generation probabilities than non-associated chains that were equally common. Across donors, most TCR sequences were observed very rarely, whereas some public TCRs were present in many individuals. In both the original and validation cohorts, the classifier was reported to diagnose cytomegalovirus status with high specificity and sensitivity. Because the 87-base-pair reads could not distinguish some IMGT-functional V segments, including TRBV6-2 and TRBV6-3, those segments were excluded. The study gave a list of 150 to 200 TCR beta chains associated with cytomegalovirus. A group of highly shared sequence variants was considered likely to be a technical artifact of the sequencing pipeline. It was suggested by the authors that the approach could potentially be generalized to other disease states and immunological phenotypes. Linkage disequilibrium might explain the correlated functional status among segregating V segments, but an unknown experimental factor could not be excluded. An association between a missense DCLRE1C variant and V-gene and J-gene trimming of TCR beta chains was found in a later genetic analysis and replicated in an independent cohort. HLA typing was unavailable for some donors at each locus, so association tests used only the typed subset. This cohort had only TCR beta chains sequenced, and the lack of alpha or paired-chain data limited which features could be detected. When HLA alleles, especially DR and DQ, strongly co-occurred, TCR associations were difficult to assign to individual alleles.

The cohort consisted of some 670 healthy bone marrow donors. At the time of sampling, all cohort members were nominally healthy, though unrecorded immune exposures were likely present. The donor tested CMV seropositive, placing the donor among the approximately 290 seropositive members of the cohort. A peripheral blood sample was provided by each donor, and peripheral blood mononuclear cells were used for TCR beta sequencing. Genomic DNA extraction from the blood cell samples was performed with the Qiagen DNeasy Blood Extraction Kit. Preparation of the library involved the immunoSEQ multiplex PCR assay. For the multiplex PCR, a mixture combining 60 forward primers for TCR Vbeta segments and 13 reverse primers for TCR Jbeta segments was used. The CDR3 region of rearranged TCR beta genes was amplified from genomic DNA with a multiplex PCR assay. On the Illumina HiSeq System, the amplified TCR beta libraries were sequenced as 87-base-pair reads. Per the source publication's procedure: A later analysis tallied roughly 78 million unique TCR beta chains across the roughly 610 repertoires, and about 10 million of those chains were shared by two or more donors. To remove PCR and sequencing errors, raw reads were error-corrected and collapsed into unique sequences using a nearest-neighbor algorithm that merged closely related sequences. Alignment of CDR3 sequences to IMGT reference sequences was used to assign V, D and J gene segments. For a sequence to be retained, a match of at least six nucleotides was required to both a V gene segment and a J gene segment. Rearrangements were called productive when the CDR3 lacked stop codons and stayed in frame with V and J; all others were non-productive. CDR3 was defined according to IMGT convention as the region running from the second conserved V-encoded cysteine to the conserved J-encoded phenylalanine. Sequences without an unambiguous match to a single V gene segment were excluded from the earlier analysis of almost 600 of the donors. An earlier analysis of about 600 of the donors called V segments functional above 56.7% productive rearrangements and segregating when the between-donor standard deviation exceeded 5%. To diagnose cytomegalovirus status from the catalog of TCR beta chain sequences, a statistical classification framework was built. V and J gene assignment, in a later analysis, came from comparing TCR nucleotide sequences with IMGT/GENE-DB human TR gene sequences. Using the TCRdist pipeline, a later analysis assigned CDR3 sequences along with most-parsimonious VDJ recombination scenarios. In a later analysis, each TCR beta chain was defined by its CDR3 amino acid sequence together with its V-gene family, and reads without a unique V-gene family were excluded. As a way to deal with suspected cross-contamination and a sequencing artifact, a later analysis dropped more than 500 nucleotide sequences that were highly shared and had low generation probability. A later analysis calculated a clonal expansion index for each public chain from normalized within-repertoire ranks of inferred template counts. Generation probabilities in a later analysis came from a VDJ recombination model fitted to out-of-frame rearrangements, and those results were checked against IGoR. A later analysis scored TCR-TCR, TCR-HLA and TCR-CMV co-occurrence with hypergeometric tests, applying a repertoire-size bias correction to TCR pairs. A later analysis estimated false discovery rates by permuting HLA or CMV assignments 20 times. In a later analysis, co-occurring TCRs were grouped using DBSCAN, with TCRdist sequence similarity added in when clustering inside HLA-allele-positive subsets. Repertoires with fewer than 30,000 or more than 120,000 public chains, plus five repertoires with anomalous nucleotide sharing, were excluded from co-occurrence clustering. TCRdb retrieved this table from immuneACCESS and kept in-frame rearrangements only. Not all clones are present; in checked studies, unresolved V genes account for under half, and no reason is known for the remainder. D and trimming were read from the DNA, whereas the V and J calls and clone size are those reported in that table. The sample table holds approximately 180,000 clones, of which 70% to 85% were seen once. 3.7% of the sample belongs to the ten largest clones.

The CDR1 and CDR2 encoded by the germline V gene (reference sequence) are MNHEY and SMNVEV. A distance of 6 bases separates the germline ends of V and J, which lose 1 base and 3 bases respectively. The CDR3 measures 13 amino acids from cysteine to phenylalanine. Only CDR3 DNA is held: 39 bases, read in frame from base 1. Note on this clone: Its cognate antigen has yet to be identified. One base away there is no much larger clone; base qualities are not given.

The TCR originated in a woman aged 60 to 75 in good health and CMV-seropositive. Sequenced: PBMCs. The rearranged chain carries TRBV27 and TRBJ1-1, with an unclear D gene assignment. The DNA sequence is TGTGCCAGCAGTTTATTCAGTTACACTGAAGCTTTCTTT. It is translated as CASSLFSYTEAFF.